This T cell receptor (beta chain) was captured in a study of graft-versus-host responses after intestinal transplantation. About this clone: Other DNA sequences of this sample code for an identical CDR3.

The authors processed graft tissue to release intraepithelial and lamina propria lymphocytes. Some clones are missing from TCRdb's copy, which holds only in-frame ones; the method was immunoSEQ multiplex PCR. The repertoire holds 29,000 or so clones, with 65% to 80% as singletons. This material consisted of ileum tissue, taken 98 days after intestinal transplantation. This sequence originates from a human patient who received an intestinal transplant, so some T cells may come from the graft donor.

CDR3 in DNA: TGTGCCAGCTCACCACAAACAGGGGCGTCGAACACTGAAGCTTTCTTT. Translation: CASSPQTGASNTEAFF. The chain combines TRBV18 with TRBJ1-1, with TRBD1 matching over 7 bases. Germline V gene data show CDR1 as KGHSH and CDR2 as LQKENI. This CDR3 has 16 residues. The V and J ends lost 1 base and 1 base, in that order; junction bases with no gene match: 6.